This TCR beta chain derives from a study of PD-1 blockade in classical Hodgkin lymphoma. Study results and limitations: Newly diagnosed patients reportedly trailed healthy donors in baseline TCR diversity. With CD4+ cells, TCR diversity rose significantly by C4D1, but not with CD8+ cells.

Sequenced by immunoSEQ multiplex PCR; TCRdb stores in-frame clones only, minus some. The sample consists of about 90,000 clones, nearly 95% of them appearing once. This CDR3 is built from 18 residues. V was pared by 1 base and J by 2 bases, with 7 bases of the junction left unmatched. Germline CDR1 and CDR2: MNHEY and SMNVEV (reference sequence). Every patient relapsed after autologous stem cell transplantation, and brentuximab vedotin exposure varied. Concerning this clone itself: What it recognizes is unknown.

The sample was peripheral blood mononuclear cells (PBMCs), taken before the second cycle of nivolumab. This receptor was identified in a human donor with classical Hodgkin lymphoma. This chain connects TRBV27 to TRBJ1-6, with 8 bases that match TRBD1. The CDR3 DNA sequence: TGTGCCAGCAGTTTATATGAGAGACAGGGGACCTATAATTCACCCCTCCACTTT. This codes for CASSLYERQGTYNSPLHF.